The source of this T cell receptor beta chain is a study of T cell changes during pregnancy in multiple sclerosis. The method was immunoSEQ multiplex PCR; TCRdb's version includes in-frame clones alone and lacks a portion of them. Among roughly 30,000 clones listed, around 89% were seen once. The CDR3 contains 19 residues. After removal of 2 bases from V and 1 base from J, the junction contained 11 bases not matched to a gene. Germline V gives CDR1 SEHNR, CDR2 FQNEAQ (reference sequence). The V call is TRBV7-9, the J call TRBJ2-6; 7 bases match TRBD1. This sequence originates from a female donor in good health, enrolled as a control in a pregnancy study. Here the sequenced sample was CD4+ T cells from peripheral blood mononuclear cells, taken in the first trimester of pregnancy. CDR3 protein: CASSLYRDSHRSGANVLTF. The CDR3 coding sequence is TGTGCCAGCAGCTTATACCGGGACAGCCATCGGTCTGGGGCCAACGTCCTGACTTTC.